Included here is one T cell receptor beta chain sequence, with context. This entry comes from a study of shared clonotypes between healthy human individuals. This CDR3 has 17 residues. J gave up 8 bases and V 6 bases, and 21 bases lay outside the gene matches. The V gene's germline CDR1 is MDHEN and CDR2 SYDVKM. Several immunoSEQ plates held equal portions of the genomic DNA taken from each subset. Libraries were prepared by immunoSEQ multiplex PCR; TCRdb keeps only in-frame clonotypes and omits some of them. The sample shows around 940,000 clones, 70% to 85% of them seen only once. Sequenced: memory CD4+ T cells sorted from blood. Subset defined: CD45RA-negative fraction. The V call is TRBV28, the J call TRBJ1-2; 7 bases are a match to TRBD1. The TCR comes from a young man in good health. The CDR3 DNA reads TGTGCCAGCAGCCTACTCCCCGGCCGACAGGGATTGTTGGGCTACACCTTC. Amino acid sequence: CASSLLPGRQGLLGYTF.